Following are 13 T cell receptor beta chains from one sample sequenced in a study of spatial heterogeneity in lung cancer. Study-wide points: Within tumors, counts of expanded alpha and beta TCRs tracked tumor mutation counts.

For these receptors, no antigen is known. Documented time point: sample taken at primary tumor resection. MiXCR was run by TCRdb on the 5' RACE reads, yielding one entry per CDR3 protein. The data hold 3,000 to 3,500 distinct CDR3 sequences, with 15% to 20% observed a single time. Sequencing used lung tumor tissue, obtained at surgery. Receptors originate from a male donor with early-stage non-small cell lung cancer.

This clonotype is classed as medium-sized. The rearrangement uses TRBV19 and TRBJ2-7; D is perhaps TRBD1 or TRBD2 (5 bases each). V was pared by 5 bases and J by 0 bases, with 17 bases between. Germline-derived CDR1 and CDR2 are LNHDA and SQIVND (reference sequence). CDR3 length: 16 amino acids. The CDR3 DNA follows: TGTGCCAGTAGTTCCGGCTCCGGGACCTACTCCTACGAGCAGTACTTC. Encoded protein: CASSSGSGTYSYEQYF.

J is TRBJ2-1 and V is TRBV12-5; D is undetermined. The CDR3 covers 12 residues. In germline, CDR1 is LGHNT, CDR2 FRNRAP. The ends were cut back, 2 bases at V and 7 bases at J, with 6 bases in the middle. The CDR3 coding sequence is TGTGCTAGTGGTTTGTGGGTAAATGAGCAGTTCTTC. This codes for CASGLWVNEQFF.

About this clonotype: One junction end does not reproduce the germline sequence, and a read error may be involved. The rearrangement uses TRBV12-3 or TRBV12-4 and TRBJ2-3, with a possible D match to TRBD2 (6 bases). The CDR3 totals 12 residues. The CDR3 sequence is CASSPGTPDGNF. As DNA, the CDR3 is TGTGCCAGCAGCCCCGGGACTCCCGATGGGAATTTT.

This clonotype has a count of ten or more. CDR3 sequence: CASSPWATNEKLFF. The DNA for the CDR3 is TGCGCCAGCAGTCCTTGGGCAACTAATGAAAAACTGTTTTTT. This chain uses TRBV23-1 with TRBJ1-4, with D uncertain. TRBV23-1 is filed as an ORF, its function uncertain. Trimming stripped 4 bases from V and 0 bases from J, with 6 bases between. CDR3 length: 14 amino acids.

The chain employs TRBV25-1 and TRBJ2-5, with TRBD2 identical over 8 bases. V gave up 3 bases and J gave up 7 bases; unmatched junction bases: 10. The CDR3 sequence is 15 residues long. Germline CDR1 is MGHDK and CDR2 is SYGVNS. CDR3 in amino acids: CASSDTISGIATQYF. The CDR3 nucleotides read TGTGCCAGCAGTGATACCATTAGCGGGATAGCGACCCAGTACTTC.

This clonotype is categorized as medium-sized (0.01 to 0.1%). The rearrangement joins TRBV20-1 to TRBJ1-2; a possible D gene is TRBD1 (5 bases). This CDR3 comprises 14 residues. Germline CDR1 reads DFQATT; CDR2 reads SNEGSKA (reference sequence). V dropped 0 bases and J dropped 4 bases, with 12 bases sitting between them. CDR3 sequence (DNA): TGCAGTGCTAGAGATCTGGGGGAATTCTATGGCTACACCTTC. This translates into CSARDLGEFYGYTF.

The rearrangement uses TRBV20-1 and TRBJ2-1; 8 positions agree with TRBD2. The V gene end was trimmed by 3 bases and the J gene end by 13 bases; junction bases not matched to a gene: 8. Germline V CDR1 and CDR2: DFQATT, SNEGSKA (reference sequence). This CDR3 contains 12 residues. CDR3 amino acids: CSASLLAGPQFF. The CDR3 region has the DNA TGCAGTGCTAGTTTGCTAGCGGGCCCCCAGTTCTTC.

The chain is built from TRBV5-1 and TRBJ1-1; unclear D gene. The CDR3 is 12 amino acids. Germline V CDR1 and CDR2: SGHRS, YFSETQ. Trimming cost V 1 base and J 6 bases, with 7 bases left between them. DNA of the CDR3: TGCGCCAGCAGCTTGATCGGGGCTGAAGCTTTCTTT. Translated: CASSLIGAEAFF.

By share of the sample, this clonotype is medium-sized. As DNA, the CDR3 is TGTGCCAGCAGCTTAGACGTCAGGAAAATCTGGCAAGAGACCCAGTACTTC. Protein: CASSLDVRKIWQETQYF. The chain uses TRBV7-2 and TRBJ2-5; no definite D call. V lost 1 base, J lost 2 bases, and 17 bases lay in between. CDR3 length: 17 residues. CDR1 is SGHTA and CDR2 is FQGNSA in the germline V gene.

In its sample, this clonotype was seen many times. DNA for the CDR3: TGTGCCAGCAGCCTGGGGAGGGGCAGCTACGAGCAGTACTTC. Translated: CASSLGRGSYEQYF. The chain joins TRBV7-8 to TRBJ2-7; TRBD2 aligns across 7 bases. CDR1 is SGHVS, CDR2 FQNEAQ, per germline. The V and J ends lost 5 bases and 3 bases, in that order; junction bases with no gene match: 7. The CDR3 totals 14 residues.

This clonotype ranks as medium-sized (0.01 to 0.1%). This rearrangement joins TRBV27 to TRBJ2-6, with a possible D match to TRBD1 (5 bases). V lost 5 bases, J lost 1 base, and 9 bases lay in between. CDR1 is MNHEY and CDR2 is SMNVEV in the germline V gene (reference sequence). The CDR3 contains 15 residues. The chain's CDR3 is CASSRPGSGANVLTF. In DNA form, the CDR3 reads TGTGCCAGCAGTAGGCCAGGGTCTGGGGCCAACGTCCTGACTTTC.

This clonotype is deemed large. The chain links TRBV29-1 to TRBJ1-4; 9 bases are a match to TRBD1. The CDR3 covers 13 residues. J lost 5 bases, V lost 6 bases, and 4 bases had no gene match. Germline V gene lookup returns CDR1 SQVTM and CDR2 ANQGSEA. The CDR3 region is CSVTDRGNEKLFF. The CDR3 DNA sequence: TGCAGCGTGACGGACAGGGGAAATGAAAAACTGTTTTTT.

This clonotype is judged large. This sequence joins TRBV24-1 and TRBJ1-5, with D perhaps TRBD1 (6 bases). The V end lost 9 bases, the J end lost 1 base, and 15 bases lay between the germline ends. The V gene's germline CDR1 is KGHDR and CDR2 SFDVKD. The CDR3 is 15 residues long. The CDR3 loop is CATAQGGGSNQPQHF. DNA for the CDR3: TGTGCCACCGCACAGGGAGGGGGAAGCAATCAGCCCCAGCATTTT.